A single sample is the source of the 28 T cell receptor beta chains below, sequenced in a study. The assay was immunoSEQ multiplex PCR, and TCRdb's table has in-frame clones only and misses some. The profile shows under 55,000 clones, roughly 93% of them singletons. Input material: PBMCs. Every receptor here comes from a man aged 35-49 years with rheumatoid arthritis.

The rearrangement links TRBV19 to TRBJ2-1, with D perhaps TRBD1 or TRBD2 (5 bases each). Germline V CDR1 and CDR2: LNHDA, SQIVND (reference sequence). V lost 1 base, J lost 2 bases, and 9 bases lay in between. This CDR3 region has 15 residues. This CDR3 is CASSIGGGAYNEQFF. For the CDR3, the DNA is TGTGCCAGTAGTATAGGTGGGGGTGCCTACAATGAGCAGTTCTTC.

The chain carries TRBV29-1 and TRBJ2-5; D is unresolved. Trimming cost V 5 bases and J 1 base, with 8 bases left between them. Germline-derived CDR1 and CDR2 are SQVTM and ANQGSEA. There are 12 residues in the CDR3. CDR3 bases: TGCAGCGTTATCTTCCCCCAAGAGACCCAGTACTTC. Translation: CSVIFPQETQYF.

The chain employs TRBV30 and TRBJ2-7; D unresolved. This CDR3 spans 12 amino acids. The germline V and J ends were trimmed by 0 bases and 0 bases, with 3 bases remaining between them. Germline CDR1 reads GTSNPN; CDR2 reads SVGIG (reference sequence). CDR3 in amino acids: CAWSVPSYEQYF. The DNA for the CDR3 is TGTGCCTGGAGTGTACCCTCCTACGAGCAGTACTTC.

The chain is built from TRBV7-2 and TRBJ1-1; D uncertain. V was shortened by 1 base and J by 4 bases, with 10 bases between the two germline ends. Germline CDR1 is SGHTA and CDR2 is FQGNSA. This CDR3 is built from 14 residues. Here the CDR3 DNA reads TGTGCCAGCAGCTTAGTGTCTATGAGCACTGAAGCTTTCTTT. Translated, it gives CASSLVSMSTEAFF.

V usage is TRBV20-1 and J usage is TRBJ2-7; 9 bases map to TRBD1. The CDR3 contains 15 residues. CDR1 and CDR2 (germline): DFQATT, SNEGSKA (reference sequence). The V and J ends lost 3 bases and 5 bases, in that order; junction bases with no gene match: 11. CDR3 loop: CSASATGQGVDEQYF. The CDR3 DNA is TGCAGTGCTAGTGCCACGGGACAGGGTGTCGACGAGCAGTACTTC.

This clone was seen only once. The V gene is TRBV5-1, the J gene TRBJ1-4; the D is unclear. Germline V gene sequence: CDR1 SGHRS, CDR2 YFSETQ. This CDR3 is built from 15 residues. V lost 2 bases to trimming and J lost 0 bases, with 8 bases between them. The CDR3 DNA reads as TGCGCCAGCAGCTTCGGCAGTGCAACTAATGAAAAACTGTTTTTT. This gives the protein CASSFGSATNEKLFF.

This chain uses TRBV7-9 with TRBJ1-5; weak D call: TRBD1 (6 bases). Trimming left V 5 bases short and J 2 bases short, with 16 bases between. The CDR3 totals 16 residues. Germline CDR1 SEHNR, CDR2 FQNEAQ (reference sequence). The CDR3: CASSQSGAGGNQPQHF. The CDR3 nucleotides read TGTGCCAGCAGCCAATCGGGGGCCGGGGGCAATCAGCCCCAGCATTTT.

CDR3 sequence: CASSLTGYNEQFF. In nucleotides, the CDR3 is TGTGCCAGCAGTTTGACAGGATACAATGAGCAGTTCTTC. V gene TRBV12-3 or TRBV12-4 combines with J gene TRBJ2-1; the D gene is possibly TRBD1 (6 bases). The V end was cut by 3 bases, the J end by 4 bases, with 7 bases between. This CDR3 comprises 13 residues.

The V and J genes are TRBV11-2 and TRBJ1-6; D is uncertain. Trimming took 6 bases from V and 6 from J, leaving 12 bases between them. The CDR3 runs to 14 residues. Germline-derived CDR1 and CDR2 are SGHAT and FQNNGV. In DNA form, the CDR3 reads TGTGCCAGCAGGAAGCTAGATAGTAATTCACCCCTCCACTTT. As protein: CASRKLDSNSPLHF.

This rearrangement joins TRBV18 to TRBJ1-5, with D perhaps matching TRBD1 (6 bases). The CDR3 has 16 residues. The V gene lost 5 bases and the J gene lost 1 base, with 15 bases spanning the gap. Germline V gene sequence: CDR1 KGHSH, CDR2 LQKENI. CDR3 DNA sequence: TGTGCCAGCTCAACTGGGACACTCGGGAGCAATCAGCCCCAGCATTTT. Residues: CASSTGTLGSNQPQHF.

The rearrangement links TRBV18 to TRBJ2-3; 8 bases agree with TRBD1. The CDR3 covers 15 residues. V shed 3 bases, J shed 5 bases, and the junction held 7 bases outside the gene matches. Per germline, CDR1 KGHSH and CDR2 LQKENI. CDR3 sequence: CASSPKTGERDTQYF. The CDR3 DNA reads as TGTGCCAGCTCACCCAAGACAGGGGAACGAGATACGCAGTATTTT.

The CDR3 DNA is TGTGCCAGCAGCATTAACCCGGCGGGACAGGGGAGCGAGCAGTACTTC. Its protein product is CASSINPAGQGSEQYF. J is TRBJ2-7 and V is TRBV7-3; 10 nucleotides match TRBD1. The CDR3 totals 16 residues. Germline CDR1 reads SGHTA; CDR2 reads FQGTGA. Unmatched junction bases numbered 13, after V lost 5 bases and J lost 6 bases.

The table lists this clone with a few counts. The rearrangement uses TRBV28 and TRBJ2-3; D could derive from TRBD1 or TRBD2 (5 bases each). V lost 10 bases, J lost 3 bases, and 14 bases lay in between. The V gene's germline CDR1 is MDHEN and CDR2 SYDVKM. This CDR3 is 13 amino acids long. CDR3 in amino acids: CATGDGVTDTQYF. CDR3 DNA: TGTGCCACCGGGGACGGGGTTACAGATACGCAGTATTTT.

The rearrangement joins TRBV2 to TRBJ2-1; 10 bases agree with TRBD2. V lost 2 bases and J lost 9; bases outside the gene matches: 16. CDR3 length: 18 residues. CDR1 and CDR2 (germline): SNHLY, FYNNEI. The CDR3 sequence: CASSERGQRGGLSSEQFF. In DNA form, the CDR3 reads TGTGCCAGCAGTGAAAGGGGCCAGCGGGGGGGCCTAAGTAGTGAGCAGTTCTTC.

The chain has TRBV5-8 and TRBJ1-5, with TRBD1 identical over 9 bases. CDR1 is SGHTS, CDR2 YDEGEE, per germline. The CDR3 has 17 amino acids. The V gene end was trimmed by 7 bases and the J gene end by 1 base; junction bases not matched to a gene: 12. CDR3 in amino acids: CASLPLAGTGSNQPQHF. The CDR3 DNA follows: TGTGCCAGCCTTCCTCTCGCCGGGACAGGGAGCAATCAGCCCCAGCATTTT. Full variable domain (rest looked up from reference TRBV5-8 and TRBJ1-5): EAGVTQSPTHLIKTRGQQATLRCSPISGHTSVYWYQQALGLGLQFLLWYDEGEERNRGNFPPRFSGRQFPNYSSELNVNALELEDSALYLCASLPLAGTGSNQPQHFGDGTRLSIL.

The genes are TRBV28 and TRBJ1-3; TRBD1 might be the D (5 bases). The V end was cut by 6 bases, the J end by 0 bases, with 9 bases between. The length of the CDR3 is 14 residues. Germline loops: CDR1 MDHEN, CDR2 SYDVKM. The CDR3 coding sequence is TGTGCCAGCAGACTAGACAGCTCTGGAAACACCATATATTTT. Translation gives CASRLDSSGNTIYF.

J is TRBJ1-2 and V is TRBV18; 7 nucleotides align to TRBD1. The trim removed 0 bases at V and 2 bases at J, leaving 12 bases unmatched. The V gene's germline CDR1 is KGHSH and CDR2 LQKENI. The CDR3 consists of 18 residues. CDR3 residues: CASSPPKVGTGANYGYTF. CDR3 nucleotide sequence: TGTGCCAGCTCACCACCTAAGGTCGGCACAGGGGCGAACTATGGCTACACCTTC.

CDR3 sequence: CASSLDGWNGYTF. The CDR3, as DNA: TGTGCCAGCAGCCTAGACGGTTGGAATGGCTACACCTTC. J is TRBJ1-2 and V is TRBV7-2; D unclear. Germline loops: CDR1 SGHTA, CDR2 FQGNSA. The V end was cut by 5 bases, the J end by 6 bases, with 13 bases between. The CDR3 extends over 13 amino acids.

The chain is built from TRBV29-1 and TRBJ2-2; 10 bases fit TRBD2. The CDR3 sequence is 16 residues long. Germline V gives CDR1 SQVTM, CDR2 ANQGSEA. J gave up 4 bases and V 2 bases, and 7 bases lay outside the gene matches. The CDR3 DNA sequence: TGCAGCGTTGAACCCAGCGGGAGGGCCGGCACCGGGGAGCTGTTTTTT. It specifies CSVEPSGRAGTGELFF.

The gene calls are TRBV19 and TRBJ1-1, with D hard to call. Germline-derived CDR1 and CDR2 are LNHDA and SQIVND (reference sequence). The CDR3 totals 15 residues. Trimming stripped 5 bases from V and 0 bases from J, with 13 bases between. The CDR3 sequence: CASSAFGGMNTEAFF. The CDR3 bases are TGTGCCAGTAGTGCATTTGGAGGCATGAACACTGAAGCTTTCTTT.

The chain uses TRBV3-1 (or the pseudogene TRBV3-2) and TRBJ2-7; 7 bases fit TRBD2. Germline trimming cut 1 base from V and 10 bases from J; bases unmatched to any gene: 10. The CDR3 totals 14 residues. CDR1 LGHDT and CDR2 YNNKEL come from the germline V gene (reference sequence). CDR3 nucleotides: TGTGCCAGCAGCCAAGCTGGTTCCCGGGACTACCAGTACTTC. Translation: CASSQAGSRDYQYF.

The V call is TRBV11-2, the J call TRBJ2-3; D uncertain. V was pared by 0 bases and J by 6 bases, with 16 bases between. This CDR3 comprises 16 residues. Germline lookup yields CDR1 SGHAT and CDR2 FQNNGV. In DNA form, the CDR3 reads TGTGCCAGCAGCTTAGAAAGGATCCCCCGTTCGGATACGCAGTATTTT. Protein sequence: CASSLERIPRSDTQYF.

In its sample, this clone was seen once. The chain employs TRBV29-1 and TRBJ2-3; 9 bases map to TRBD1. The CDR3 is 13 amino acids. Germline loops: CDR1 SQVTM, CDR2 ANQGSEA. CDR3 sequence: CSGTGIRTDTQYF. The CDR3 DNA follows: TGCAGTGGGACAGGGATCCGGACAGATACGCAGTATTTT.

This chain joins TRBV27 and TRBJ1-1; D is unclear. The V and J ends lost 0 bases and 1 base respectively, with 6 bases between them. Germline V gene sequence: CDR1 MNHEY, CDR2 SMNVEV (reference sequence). This CDR3 is built from 14 residues. CDR3: CASSLSTGNTEAFF. Here the CDR3 DNA reads TGTGCCAGCAGTTTATCAACGGGGAACACTGAAGCTTTCTTT.

The chain carries TRBV27 and TRBJ1-5; D is uncertain. Germline assignment: CDR1 MNHEY and CDR2 SMNVEV (reference sequence). The CDR3 length is 13 residues. Between the trimmed V and J ends, which lost 6 bases and 4 bases, there was a span of 10 bases. The chain's CDR3 is CASSPLGNQPQHF. The DNA of the CDR3 is TGTGCCAGCAGCCCATTGGGTAATCAGCCCCAGCATTTT.

The CDR3 region is CASSLDREIYEQYF. CDR3 DNA sequence: TGTGCCAGCAGCTTAGACAGGGAGATCTACGAGCAGTACTTC. The chain links TRBV11-2 to TRBJ2-7; D may be TRBD1 or TRBD2 (5 bases each). Trimming stripped 0 bases from V and 3 bases from J, with 9 bases between. The CDR3 contains 14 residues. Germline V gene data show CDR1 as SGHAT and CDR2 as FQNNGV.

A note on this clone: Other DNA sequences from this sample encode an identical CDR3 as well. CDR3 protein: CASRQGTYEQYF. The CDR3, as DNA: TGTGCCTCCAGACAGGGGACGTACGAGCAGTACTTC. This rearrangement joins TRBV7-9 to TRBJ2-7; 8 nucleotides agree with TRBD1. Germline-derived CDR1 and CDR2 are SEHNR and FQNEAQ (reference sequence). V was clipped by 11 bases and J by 4 bases; unmatched bases: 7. The CDR3 has 12 residues.

The rearrangement joins TRBV6-5 to TRBJ1-3; TRBD1 might be the D (6 bases). CDR3 length: 14 residues. The ends were cut back, 7 bases at V and 2 bases at J, with 12 bases in the middle. Looked up from germline, CDR1 is MNHEY and CDR2 is SVGAGI. The DNA for the CDR3 is TGTGCCAGCACCATGAACAGGGCTGGAAACACCATATATTTT. It encodes CASTMNRAGNTIYF.